The present TCR beta chain was sequenced within a study of blood T cell repertoires in COVID-19. Turning to the study itself: COVID-19 samples collected from the United States, Italy and Spain covered acute and convalescent phases.

This clone appeared once. Authors' data handling: Amplification with reference gene primers provided the estimates of nucleated cell counts. Method: immunoSEQ multiplex PCR; TCRdb's copy keeps in-frame clones and lacks some. Clonal size and the V and J genes are those of that table, whereas D and trimming came from the DNA. Of almost 400,000 clones listed, about nine tenths are singletons. This TCR came from a woman aged 25 to 39 who had recovered from COVID-19. The sample was PBMCs or T cells enriched from blood (not recorded which).

The CDR3 here is CASSYSGDRDYGYTF. DNA for the CDR3: TGTGCCAGCAGTTACTCAGGGGACAGGGACTATGGCTACACCTTC. The chain has TRBV6-5 and TRBJ1-2; 9 bases fit TRBD1. Trimming took 0 bases from V and 3 from J; bases not matched to a gene: 2. CDR3 size: 15 residues. CDR1 is MNHEY and CDR2 is SVGAGI in the germline V gene.